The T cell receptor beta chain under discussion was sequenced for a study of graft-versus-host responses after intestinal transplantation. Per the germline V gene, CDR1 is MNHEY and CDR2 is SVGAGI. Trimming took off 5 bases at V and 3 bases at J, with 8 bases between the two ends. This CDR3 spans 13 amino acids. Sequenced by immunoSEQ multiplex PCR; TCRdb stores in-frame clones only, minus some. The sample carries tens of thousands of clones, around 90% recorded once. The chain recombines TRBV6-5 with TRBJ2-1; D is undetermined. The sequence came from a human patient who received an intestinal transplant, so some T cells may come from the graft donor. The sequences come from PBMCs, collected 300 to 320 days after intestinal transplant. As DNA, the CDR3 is TGTGCCAGCAGTCCGAACGACTACAATGAGCAGTTCTTC. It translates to CASSPNDYNEQFF.